The 13 T cell receptor beta chains presented below share a single source sample, sequenced in a study of blood T cell repertoires in COVID-19. The repertoire was sequenced with immunoSEQ multiplex PCR; TCRdb's copy has only in-frame clones and lacks some. The sample lists about 140,000 clones, approximately 90% seen once, with 2.5% to 3% in the top ten. Sequencing was carried out using peripheral blood. These receptors were collected from a human donor with COVID-19, enrolled during active disease. The donor label of this sample is uncertain.

For this clone: In the same sample, other DNA sequences code for this CDR3. The chain carries TRBV12-3 or TRBV12-4 and TRBJ1-2; 7 nucleotides line up with TRBD1. The CDR3 sequence is 13 residues long. Trimming at V came to 6 bases and at J to 1 base, leaving 2 bases not matched to a gene. The CDR3: CASSRQGNYGYTF. DNA for the CDR3: TGTGCCAGCAGCAGACAGGGTAACTATGGCTACACCTTC.

The rearrangement links TRBV19 to TRBJ1-3; 8 bases map to TRBD1. The junction had 4 bases not matched to a gene; V was cut back by 5 bases and J by 7 bases. The CDR3 has 13 amino acids. Germline CDR1 and CDR2: LNHDA and SQIVND (reference sequence). As DNA, the CDR3 is TGTGCCAGTAGTCCTGACAGGGGCAACACCATATATTTT. Its protein product is CASSPDRGNTIYF.

The chain combines TRBV2 with TRBJ1-2; D not certain. The CDR3 is made up of 12 amino acids. CDR1 and CDR2 (germline): SNHLY, FYNNEI. Trimming pared 7 bases from V and 3 bases from J, leaving 9 bases between. In DNA form, the CDR3 reads TGTGCCAGCATGGCGGCAGACTATGGCTACACCTTC. Translated, it gives CASMAADYGYTF.

J is TRBJ2-7 and V is TRBV9; D is undetermined. The germline V gene encodes CDR1 SGDLS and CDR2 YYNGEE. V dropped 4 bases and J dropped 2 bases, with 16 bases sitting between them. This CDR3 is built from 15 residues. Here the CDR3 DNA reads TGTGCCAGCAGCCCTCGGATGTCAGGAACCTACGAGCAGTACTTC. It translates to CASSPRMSGTYEQYF.

J is TRBJ1-6 and V is TRBV18; D is unresolved. V was pared by 3 bases and J by 0 bases, with 15 bases between. Germline CDR1 is KGHSH and CDR2 is LQKENI. The CDR3 contains 18 residues. The CDR3 nucleotides read TGTGCCAGCTCACCGGGCGGGCAGTTCCCCTCCTATAATTCACCCCTCCACTTT. Translating it yields CASSPGGQFPSYNSPLHF.

The genes are TRBV29-1 and TRBJ2-5, with 11 nucleotides matching TRBD2. Germline trimming cut 2 bases from V and 3 bases from J; bases unmatched to any gene: 2. Germline V gene data show CDR1 as SQVTM and CDR2 as ANQGSEA. The CDR3 is 14 residues long. CDR3 loop: CSVEPSGRKETQYF. The CDR3 coding sequence is TGCAGCGTTGAACCTAGCGGGAGGAAAGAGACCCAGTACTTC.

The gene calls are TRBV3-1 (or the pseudogene TRBV3-2) and TRBJ1-1; D gene ambiguous. The germline gives CDR1 LGHDT, CDR2 YNNKEL (reference sequence). V was cut by 1 base and J by 11 bases, with 11 bases left in between. The CDR3 contains 12 residues. In DNA, the CDR3 is TGTGCCAGCAGCCAAGCGGCGGGCCCGGCTTTCTTT. Its translation: CASSQAAGPAFF.

The chain links TRBV6-5 to TRBJ2-1; maybe TRBD2 (6 bases). Germline assignment: CDR1 MNHEY and CDR2 SVGAGI. This CDR3 contains 16 residues. Trimming took off 0 bases at V and 5 bases at J, with 14 bases between the two ends. CDR3: CASSYSFGTFNNEQFF. The CDR3 coding sequence is TGTGCCAGCAGTTACTCTTTCGGGACTTTCAACAATGAGCAGTTCTTC.

The chain's CDR3 is CSVGRERSGYTF. The DNA of the CDR3 is TGCAGCGTTGGAAGGGAGCGGAGTGGCTACACCTTC. The V gene is TRBV29-1, the J gene TRBJ1-2; D unclear. CDR3 length: 12 residues. The V gene lost 4 bases and the J gene lost 7 bases, with 13 bases spanning the gap. Germline CDR1 is SQVTM and CDR2 is ANQGSEA.

The V call is TRBV18, the J call TRBJ2-4, with a tentative D call TRBD2 (6 bases). V gave up 3 bases and J gave up 7 bases, with 13 bases separating them. The CDR3 extends over 14 amino acids. Germline V lookup: CDR1 KGHSH, CDR2 LQKENI. In DNA, the CDR3 is TGTGCCAGCTCACCGTCCCCGGCGGGGAACATTCAGTACTTC. Amino acid sequence: CASSPSPAGNIQYF. The full variable domain, in which reference TRBV18 and TRBJ2-4 provide the parts outside the CDR3, is NAGVMQNPRHLVRRRGQEARLRCSPMKGHSHVYWYRQLPEEGLKFMVYLQKENIIDESGMPKERFSAEFPKEGPSILRIQQVVRGDSAAYFCASSPSPAGNIQYFGAGTRLSVL.

This clone was seen a few times. The genes are TRBV2 and TRBJ1-1; D is possibly TRBD1 (6 bases). CDR1 and CDR2 from the germline V gene are SNHLY and FYNNEI. V lost 11 bases and J lost 10, with 14 bases in between. The CDR3 extends over 10 amino acids. The CDR3 loop is CASGAGVAFF. The CDR3 DNA follows: TGTGCCTCGGGGGCGGGGGTAGCTTTCTTT.

The V call is TRBV5-1, the J call TRBJ2-2; D is undetermined. The ends were cut back, 0 bases at V and 4 bases at J, with 4 bases in the middle. The CDR3 spans 13 residues. Germline V gives CDR1 SGHRS, CDR2 YFSETQ. CDR3 DNA sequence: TGCGCCAGCAGCTTGGCCTTCACCGGGGAGCTGTTTTTT. Translated: CASSLAFTGELFF.

This sequence joins TRBV4-1 and TRBJ1-5; tentatively, D is TRBD1 (5 bases). The V gene lost 1 base and the J gene lost 5 bases, with 15 bases spanning the gap. Germline loops: CDR1 MGHRA, CDR2 YSYEKL. The CDR3 runs 16 residues. The CDR3 sequence is CASSQVGGGDYQPQHF. In nucleotides, the CDR3 is TGCGCCAGCAGCCAAGTTGGTGGGGGGGATTATCAGCCCCAGCATTTT.